This is a list of T cell receptor beta chains from one sample in a study of blood T cell repertoires in COVID-19. TCRdb keeps only in-frame clones here, not all; method: immunoSEQ multiplex PCR. The sample holds 100,000 or so clones, approximately 86% seen once. The sample consisted of peripheral blood. Receptors originate from a man between 60 and 75 years old with acute or convalescent COVID-19. Each CDR3 is given with its conserved first and last residue. Each record gives: V gene, CDR3 length, J gene, clone size, D gene, CDR3 protein, CDR3 DNA. D genes are given only for firm matches. Some rows mark clone size as missing; the rest say once, few, many or name a class of expanded clone.

>TRBV4-1|11|TRBJ2-2|few|.
CASRRSGELFF
TGCGCCAGCCGGAGGAGCGGGGAGCTGTTTTTT
>TRBV2|13|TRBJ2-1|.|TRBD2
CASMSGGPGEQFF
TGTGCCAGCATGTCGGGAGGGCCGGGGGAGCAGTTCTTC
>TRBV19|15|TRBJ1-5|.|TRBD1
CASSPGTASNQPQHF
TGTGCCAGTAGTCCCGGGACAGCTAGCAATCAGCCCCAGCATTTT
>TRBV30|13|TRBJ1-1|.|.
CAWNLGAYTEAFF
TGTGCCTGGAACCTAGGGGCTTACACTGAAGCTTTCTTT
>TRBV12-3/TRBV12-4|11|TRBJ2-2|.|.
CASLKAGELFF
TGTGCCAGCCTAAAAGCCGGGGAGCTGTTTTTT
>TRBV2|11|TRBJ1-5|.|.
CASRRAGPQHF
TGTGCCAGCAGGAGGGCAGGGCCCCAGCATTTT
>TRBV24-1|19|TRBJ1-5|.|TRBD1
CATSDFSPQTGRSNQPQHF
TGTGCCACCAGTGATTTTTCCCCCCAGACAGGGCGGAGCAATCAGCCCCAGCATTTT
>TRBV6-5|14|TRBJ2-7|.|.
CASRDKDSSYEQYF
TGTGCCAGCAGGGATAAGGACAGTTCCTACGAGCAGTACTTC
>TRBV5-4|15|TRBJ2-3|.|TRBD2
CASSLDGGRKDTQYF
TGTGCCAGCAGCTTGGACGGCGGGAGGAAGGATACGCAGTATTTT
>TRBV6-5|14|TRBJ2-5|.|TRBD2
CASSYTSGGETQYF
TGTGCCAGCAGTTACACTAGCGGGGGAGAGACCCAGTACTTC
>TRBV18|15|TRBJ2-5|.|.
CASSPPILPGETQYF
TGTGCCAGCTCACCACCCATCTTACCCGGGGAGACCCAGTACTTC
>TRBV5-1|16|TRBJ2-5|.|.
CASSPHSAGRSETQYF
TGCGCCAGCAGCCCTCACTCGGCAGGGAGGTCAGAGACCCAGTACTTC
>TRBV9|15|TRBJ2-2|.|.
CASSVTQAVSGELFF
TGTGCCAGCAGCGTAACACAGGCAGTATCCGGGGAGCTGTTTTTT
>TRBV24-1|14|TRBJ2-3|.|TRBD2
CATSEAGGLDTQYF
TGTGCCACCAGTGAAGCGGGAGGATTAGATACGCAGTATTTT
>TRBV19|17|TRBJ2-5|.|.
CASSITLPSGPGETQYF
TGTGCCAGTAGTATCACCCTACCCAGCGGGCCTGGGGAGACCCAGTACTTC
>TRBV7-2|13|TRBJ1-2|.|.
CASSLIRDYGYTF
TGTGCCAGCAGCTTAATCAGGGATTATGGCTACACCTTC
>TRBV11-2|14|TRBJ1-2|.|.
CASSLDLVSYGYTF
TGTGCCAGCAGCTTAGATCTAGTGAGCTATGGCTACACCTTC
>TRBV10-2|13|TRBJ1-5|.|TRBD1
CASTWTGDQPQHF
TGCGCCAGCACCTGGACAGGGGATCAGCCCCAGCATTTT
>TRBV18|16|TRBJ2-3|.|.
CASSLTRTKGADTQYF
TGTGCCAGCTCACTTACGCGGACAAAAGGCGCAGATACGCAGTATTTT
>TRBV19|12|TRBJ1-6|.|.
CASRFEDSPLHF
TGTGCCAGTAGATTCGAGGATTCACCCCTCCACTTT
>TRBV27|12|TRBJ2-7|.|TRBD1
CGAGQGGHEQYF
TGTGGAGCGGGACAGGGGGGGCACGAGCAGTACTTC
>TRBV29-1|15|TRBJ2-5|.|TRBD2
CSVAGTSGGQETQYF
TGCAGCGTTGCCGGGACTAGCGGGGGACAAGAGACCCAGTACTTC
>TRBV7-9|17|TRBJ1-5|.|.
CASSLTPITGSNQPQHF
TGTGCCAGCAGCCTTACGCCGATAACAGGGAGCAATCAGCCCCAGCATTTT
>TRBV7-2|13|TRBJ2-1|.|.
CASSLMFSTEQFF
TGTGCCAGCAGCTTGATGTTTAGCACTGAGCAGTTCTTC
>TRBV10-3|12|TRBJ2-2|.|.
CAIAEGGGELFF
TGTGCCATCGCGGAGGGAGGCGGGGAGCTGTTTTTT
>TRBV29-1|13|TRBJ2-3|once|.
CSVGSGEEDTQYF
TGCAGCGTTGGTTCAGGGGAAGAGGATACGCAGTATTTT
>TRBV29-1|13|TRBJ1-1|.|.
CSVVATPNTEAFF
TGCAGCGTTGTGGCCACACCGAACACTGAAGCTTTCTTT
>TRBV27|12|TRBJ2-1|few|.
CASSLGPPEQFF
TGTGCCAGCAGTTTAGGCCCGCCTGAGCAGTTCTTC
>TRBV13|11|TRBJ2-1|.|.
CASSPLGEQFF
TGTGCCAGCAGCCCCCTCGGTGAGCAGTTCTTC
>TRBV6-1|16|TRBJ2-3|.|.
CASSVSSGSWVDTQYF
TGTGCCAGCAGTGTCTCGAGCGGGTCCTGGGTCGATACGCAGTATTTT
>TRBV9|18|TRBJ2-1|once|TRBD2
CASSVGGTSGRFGNEQFF
TGTGCCAGCAGCGTAGGAGGTACTAGCGGGAGATTCGGGAATGAGCAGTTCTTC
>TRBV11-2|18|TRBJ1-3|.|TRBD1
CASSFIGDRGTSGNTIYF
TGTGCCAGCAGCTTTATAGGTGACAGGGGGACGTCTGGAAACACCATATATTTT
>TRBV9|14|TRBJ2-3|.|TRBD2
CASSVEAGPDTQYF
TGTGCCAGCAGCGTAGAAGCGGGGCCAGATACGCAGTATTTT